This TCR beta chain was sequenced during a study of post-analysis software for immune sequencing data. This CDR3 comprises 14 residues. Germline-derived CDR1 and CDR2 are LGHDT and YNNKEL (reference sequence). V dropped 0 bases and J dropped 9; count of bases not matched to a gene: 4. Researchers reported that TCR beta cDNA libraries carried unique molecular identifiers. TCRdb re-analysed the PCR reads in MiXCR, keeping a single row per CDR3 protein. The data hold 430,000 or so distinct CDR3 sequences, with about 39% observed a single time. Overall study findings and caveats: A few TRBV segments were significantly more frequent in patients than in controls. TRBV5-6, TRBV5-1 and TRBV20-1 were among these segments. When compared against controls, multiple sclerosis patients showed significantly lower normalized Chao1 diversity.

Comments on this clonotype: Antigen specificity is unknown.

Sequenced sample: blood. The gene calls are TRBV3-1 and TRBJ2-3; 9 bases align to TRBD2. The receptor comes from a girl aged 2 to 9 with multiple sclerosis. The CDR3 DNA reads as TGTGCCAGCAGCCAAGATAAGAGCGGGAGGACGCAGTATTTT. Translation: CASSQDKSGRTQYF.